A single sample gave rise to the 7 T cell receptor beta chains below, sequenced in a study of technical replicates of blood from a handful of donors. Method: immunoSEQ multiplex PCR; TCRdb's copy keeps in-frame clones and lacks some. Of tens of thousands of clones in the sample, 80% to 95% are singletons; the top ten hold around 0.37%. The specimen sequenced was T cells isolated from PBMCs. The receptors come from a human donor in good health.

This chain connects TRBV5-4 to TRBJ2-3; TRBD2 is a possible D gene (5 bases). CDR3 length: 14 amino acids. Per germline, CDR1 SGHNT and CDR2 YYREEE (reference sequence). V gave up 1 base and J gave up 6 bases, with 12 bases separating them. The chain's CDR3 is CASSLTMGSDTQYF. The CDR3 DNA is TGTGCCAGCAGCTTGACTATGGGGAGCGATACGCAGTATTTT.

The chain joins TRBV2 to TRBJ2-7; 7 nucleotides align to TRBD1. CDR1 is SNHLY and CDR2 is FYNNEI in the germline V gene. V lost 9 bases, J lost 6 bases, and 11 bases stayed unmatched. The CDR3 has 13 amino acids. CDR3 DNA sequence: TGTGCCAGTTTCGGGACAGACTGGCCCGAGCAGTACTTC. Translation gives CASFGTDWPEQYF.

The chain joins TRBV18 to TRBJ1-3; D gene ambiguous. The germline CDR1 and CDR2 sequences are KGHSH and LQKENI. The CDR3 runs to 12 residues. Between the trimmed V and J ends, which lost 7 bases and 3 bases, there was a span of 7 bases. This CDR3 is CASWTRGNTIYF. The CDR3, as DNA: TGTGCCAGCTGGACTCGTGGAAACACCATATATTTT.

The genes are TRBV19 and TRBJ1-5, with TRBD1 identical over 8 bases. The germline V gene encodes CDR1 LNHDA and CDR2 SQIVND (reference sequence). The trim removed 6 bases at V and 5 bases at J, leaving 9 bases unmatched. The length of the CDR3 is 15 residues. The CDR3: CASRKGQGFDQPQHF. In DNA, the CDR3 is TGTGCCAGTAGGAAAGGACAGGGTTTTGATCAGCCCCAGCATTTT.

Here the CDR3 reads CASSKRGTGSTDTQYF. CDR3 nucleotides: TGTGCCAGCAGCAAAAGGGGGACAGGGAGCACAGATACGCAGTATTTT. The chain employs TRBV11-3 and TRBJ2-3, with 9 bases fitting TRBD1. From germline, CDR1 is SGHNT and CDR2 YENEEA. The CDR3 sequence is 16 residues long. V was pared by 5 bases and J by 0 bases, with 6 bases of the junction left unmatched.

The chain's CDR3 is CASSEVVGQGFYEQYF. CDR3 in DNA: TGTGCCAGCAGTGAAGTCGTGGGACAGGGGTTCTACGAGCAGTACTTC. This chain connects TRBV6-1 to TRBJ2-7, with TRBD1 identical over 10 bases. Germline V gene data show CDR1 as MNHNS and CDR2 as SASEGT. Trimming at V came to 1 base and at J to 3 bases, leaving 6 bases not matched to a gene. The CDR3 is 16 residues long.

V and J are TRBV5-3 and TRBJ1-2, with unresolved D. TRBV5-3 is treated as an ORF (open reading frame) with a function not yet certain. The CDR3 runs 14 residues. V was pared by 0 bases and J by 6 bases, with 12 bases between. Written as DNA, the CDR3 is TGTGCCAGAAGCTTGGATATTCGAATAGATGGCTACACCTTC. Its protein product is CARSLDIRIDGYTF.